Sequencing of this T cell receptor beta chain was carried out in a study of somatic mutations in cytotoxic T cells in rheumatoid arthritis. Study-wide context: Patient blood (roughly 30 ml EDTA) was collected right after diagnosis, preceding any treatment. T-cell populations stained with V beta antibodies were in some cases flow-sorted at nearly 100% purity, including V beta1+ cells that were sequenced for TCRB. Overall study findings and caveats: It was in rheumatoid arthritis patients, but not in healthy controls, that CD8+ clonality increased with age. The modest underrepresentation of TRBV07 observed in rheumatoid arthritis patients was not subjected to multiple-comparison adjustment.

The sample holds a few counts of this clone. No antigen is known for it. The germline CDR1 and CDR2 sequences are MNHNS and SASEGT. The CDR3 sequence is 16 residues long. Trimming left V 2 bases short and J 0 bases short, with 13 bases between. Measured with immunoSEQ multiplex PCR; TCRdb has only the in-frame clones, and not every one. In the table there are around 20,000 clones, over 75% of which are singletons. The sequence came from an adult with rheumatoid arthritis. Sequenced input: CD8+ T cells sorted from blood. This sequence joins TRBV6-1 and TRBJ1-2; a possible D gene is TRBD1 (6 bases). CDR3 sequence (DNA): TGTGCCAGCAGTGAAATGACAGGACTAGCTAACTATGGCTACACCTTC. This codes for CASSEMTGLANYGYTF.